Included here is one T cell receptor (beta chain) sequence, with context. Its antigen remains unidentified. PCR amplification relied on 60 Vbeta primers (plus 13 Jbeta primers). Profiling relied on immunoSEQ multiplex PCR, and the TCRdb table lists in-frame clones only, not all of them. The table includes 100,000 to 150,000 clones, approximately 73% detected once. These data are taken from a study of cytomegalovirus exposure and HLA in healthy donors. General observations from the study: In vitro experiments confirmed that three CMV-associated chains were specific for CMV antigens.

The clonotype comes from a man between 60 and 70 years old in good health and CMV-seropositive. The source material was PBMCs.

This chain's CDR3 is CASSLVRGTEAFF. The CDR3 nucleotides read TGTGCCAGCAGCTTGGTCAGGGGCACTGAAGCTTTCTTT. V and J are TRBV5-4 and TRBJ1-1, with a weak D call TRBD1 (6 bases). This CDR3 region has 13 residues. Trimming pared 0 bases from V and 4 bases from J, leaving 7 bases between. Germline V gene data show CDR1 as SGHNT and CDR2 as YYREEE (reference sequence).